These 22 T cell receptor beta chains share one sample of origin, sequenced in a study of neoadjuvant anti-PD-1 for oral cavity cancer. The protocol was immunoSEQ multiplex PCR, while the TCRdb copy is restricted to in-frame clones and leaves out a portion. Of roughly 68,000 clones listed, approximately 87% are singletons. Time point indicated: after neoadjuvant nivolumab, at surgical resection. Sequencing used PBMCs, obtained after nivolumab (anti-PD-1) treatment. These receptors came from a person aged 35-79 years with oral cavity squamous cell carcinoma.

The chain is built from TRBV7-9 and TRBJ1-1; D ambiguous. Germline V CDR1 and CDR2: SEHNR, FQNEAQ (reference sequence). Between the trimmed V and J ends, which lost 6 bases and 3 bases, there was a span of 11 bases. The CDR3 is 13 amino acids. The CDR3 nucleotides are TGTGCCAGCAGAGAACAGCGGGACACTGAAGCTTTCTTT. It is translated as CASREQRDTEAFF.

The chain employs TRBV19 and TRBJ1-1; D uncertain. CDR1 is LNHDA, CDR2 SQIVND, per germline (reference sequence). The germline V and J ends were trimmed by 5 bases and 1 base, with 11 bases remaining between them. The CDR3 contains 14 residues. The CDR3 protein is CASSPAGANTEAFF. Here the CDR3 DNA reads TGTGCCAGTAGTCCTGCAGGCGCGAACACTGAAGCTTTCTTT.

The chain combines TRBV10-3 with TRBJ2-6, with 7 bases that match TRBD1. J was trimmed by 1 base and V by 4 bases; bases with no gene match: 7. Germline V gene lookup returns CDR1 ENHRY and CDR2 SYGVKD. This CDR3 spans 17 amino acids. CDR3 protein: CAISGAGGQSGANVLTF. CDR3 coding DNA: TGTGCCATCAGTGGCGCAGGGGGTCAGTCTGGGGCCAACGTCCTGACTTTC.

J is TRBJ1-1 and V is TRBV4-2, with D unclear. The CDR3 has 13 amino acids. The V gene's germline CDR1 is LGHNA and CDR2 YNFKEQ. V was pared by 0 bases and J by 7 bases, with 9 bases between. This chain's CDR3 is CASSQDLHSEAFF. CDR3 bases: TGTGCCAGCAGCCAAGATTTGCATAGTGAAGCTTTCTTT.

DNA for the CDR3: TGCGCCAGCAGCTTGTTGCGGACGAGGCTGAATGAAAAACTGTTTTTT. Residues: CASSLLRTRLNEKLFF. The V and J genes are TRBV5-1 and TRBJ1-4, with no clear D. The CDR3 sequence is 16 residues long. Germline assignment: CDR1 SGHRS and CDR2 YFSETQ. Between the trimmed V and J ends, which lost 1 base and 5 bases, there was a span of 15 bases.

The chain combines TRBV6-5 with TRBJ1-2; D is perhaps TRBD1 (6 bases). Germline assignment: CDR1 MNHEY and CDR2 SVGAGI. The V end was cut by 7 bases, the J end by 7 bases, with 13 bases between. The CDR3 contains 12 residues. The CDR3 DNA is TGTGCCAGCAAACAGGGCGTCGGTGGCTACACCTTC. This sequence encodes CASKQGVGGYTF.

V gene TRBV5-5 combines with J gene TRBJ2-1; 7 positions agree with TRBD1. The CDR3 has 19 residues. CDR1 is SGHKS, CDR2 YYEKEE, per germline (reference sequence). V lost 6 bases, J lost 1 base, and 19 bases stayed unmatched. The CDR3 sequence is CASNQPRGPQGESYNEQFF. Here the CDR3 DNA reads TGTGCCAGCAACCAACCGAGAGGTCCTCAGGGGGAATCCTACAATGAGCAGTTCTTC.

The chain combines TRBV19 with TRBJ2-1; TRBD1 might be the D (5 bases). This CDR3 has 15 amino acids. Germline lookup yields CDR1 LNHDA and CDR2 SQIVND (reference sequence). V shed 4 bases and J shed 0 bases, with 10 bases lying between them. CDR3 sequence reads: CASSTREPSYNEQFF. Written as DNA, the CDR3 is TGTGCCAGTAGTACCAGGGAACCCTCCTACAATGAGCAGTTCTTC.

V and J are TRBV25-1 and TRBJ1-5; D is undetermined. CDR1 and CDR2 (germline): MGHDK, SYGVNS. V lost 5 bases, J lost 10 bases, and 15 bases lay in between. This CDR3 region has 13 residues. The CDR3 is CASSSRSGEPQHF. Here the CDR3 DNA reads TGTGCCAGCAGTAGCCGATCTGGGGAACCCCAGCATTTT.

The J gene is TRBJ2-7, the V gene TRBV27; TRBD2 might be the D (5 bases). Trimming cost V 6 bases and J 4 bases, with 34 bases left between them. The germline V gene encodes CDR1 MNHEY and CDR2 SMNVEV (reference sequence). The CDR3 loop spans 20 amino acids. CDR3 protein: CASRHPLGGPGRYARYEQYF. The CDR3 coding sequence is TGTGCCAGCAGGCATCCCCTAGGCGGGCCGGGTCGGTATGCGAGGTACGAGCAGTACTTC.

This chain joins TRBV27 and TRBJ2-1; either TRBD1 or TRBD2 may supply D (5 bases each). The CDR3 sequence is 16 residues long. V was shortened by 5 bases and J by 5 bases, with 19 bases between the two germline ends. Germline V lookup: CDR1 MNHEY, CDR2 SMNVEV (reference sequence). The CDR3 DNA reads TGTGCCAGCAGTCTAGAAGGGCCTGAGGGGAACAATGAGCAGTTCTTC. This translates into CASSLEGPEGNNEQFF.

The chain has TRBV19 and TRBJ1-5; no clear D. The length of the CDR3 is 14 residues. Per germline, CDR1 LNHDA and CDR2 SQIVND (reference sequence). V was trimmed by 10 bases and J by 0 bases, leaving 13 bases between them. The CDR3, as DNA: TGTGCCACCCGAGGGCACCTTAGCAATCAGCCCCAGCATTTT. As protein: CATRGHLSNQPQHF.

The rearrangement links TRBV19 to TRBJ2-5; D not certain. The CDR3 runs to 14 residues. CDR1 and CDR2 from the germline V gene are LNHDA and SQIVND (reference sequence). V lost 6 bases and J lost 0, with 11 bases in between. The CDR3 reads CASSRQRYQETQYF. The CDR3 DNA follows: TGTGCCAGTAGCCGCCAGAGGTACCAAGAGACCCAGTACTTC.

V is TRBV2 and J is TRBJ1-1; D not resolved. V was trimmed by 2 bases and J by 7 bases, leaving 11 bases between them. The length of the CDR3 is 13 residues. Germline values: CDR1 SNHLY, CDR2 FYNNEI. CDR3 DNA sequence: TGTGCCAGCAGTGAATCTCTTTTTAATGAAGCTTTCTTT. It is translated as CASSESLFNEAFF. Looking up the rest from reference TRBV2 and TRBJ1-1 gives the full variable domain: EPEVTQTPSHQVTQMGQEVILRCVPISNHLYFYWYRQILGQKVEFLVSFYNNEISEKSEIFDDQFSVERPDGSNFTLKIRSTKLEDSAMYFCASSESLFNEAFFGQGTRLTVV.

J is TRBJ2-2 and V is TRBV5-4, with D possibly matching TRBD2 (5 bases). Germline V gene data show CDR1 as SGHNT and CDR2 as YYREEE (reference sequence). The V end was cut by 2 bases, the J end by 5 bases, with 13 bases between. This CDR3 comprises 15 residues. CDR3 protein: CASSFSQRRTGELFF. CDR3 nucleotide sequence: TGTGCCAGCAGCTTCTCGCAGCGGCGTACCGGGGAGCTGTTTTTT.

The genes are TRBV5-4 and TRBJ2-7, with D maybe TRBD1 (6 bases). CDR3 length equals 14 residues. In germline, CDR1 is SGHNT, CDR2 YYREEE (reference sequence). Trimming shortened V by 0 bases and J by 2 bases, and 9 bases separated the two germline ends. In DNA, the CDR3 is TGTGCCAGCAGCTTGGAACAGGGTCCCTACGAGCAGTACTTC. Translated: CASSLEQGPYEQYF.

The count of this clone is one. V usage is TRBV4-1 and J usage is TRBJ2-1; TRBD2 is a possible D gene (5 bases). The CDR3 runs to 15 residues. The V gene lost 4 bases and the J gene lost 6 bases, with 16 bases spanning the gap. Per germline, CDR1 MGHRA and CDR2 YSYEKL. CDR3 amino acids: CASSRTALALNEQFF. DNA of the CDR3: TGCGCCAGCAGCCGGACTGCCCTGGCCCTCAATGAGCAGTTCTTC.

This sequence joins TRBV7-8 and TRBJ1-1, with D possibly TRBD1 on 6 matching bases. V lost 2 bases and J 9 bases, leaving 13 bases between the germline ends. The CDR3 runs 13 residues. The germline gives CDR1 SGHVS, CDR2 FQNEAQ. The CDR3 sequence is CASSLSRTEKAFF. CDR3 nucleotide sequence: TGTGCCAGCAGCTTATCTCGGACAGAGAAAGCTTTCTTT.

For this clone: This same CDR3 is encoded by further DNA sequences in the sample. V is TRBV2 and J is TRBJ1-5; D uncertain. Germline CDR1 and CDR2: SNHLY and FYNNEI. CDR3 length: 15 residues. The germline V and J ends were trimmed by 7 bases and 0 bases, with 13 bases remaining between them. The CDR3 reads CASNRVGGSNQPQHF. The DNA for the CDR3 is TGTGCCAGCAACCGGGTAGGCGGTAGCAATCAGCCCCAGCATTTT.

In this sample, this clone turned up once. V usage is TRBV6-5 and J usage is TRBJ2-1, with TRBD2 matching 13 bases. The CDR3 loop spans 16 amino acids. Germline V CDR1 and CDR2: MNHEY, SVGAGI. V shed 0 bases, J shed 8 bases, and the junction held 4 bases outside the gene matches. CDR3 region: CASSYSTSGRRYEQFF. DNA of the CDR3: TGTGCCAGCAGTTACTCGACTAGCGGGAGGAGGTATGAGCAGTTCTTC.

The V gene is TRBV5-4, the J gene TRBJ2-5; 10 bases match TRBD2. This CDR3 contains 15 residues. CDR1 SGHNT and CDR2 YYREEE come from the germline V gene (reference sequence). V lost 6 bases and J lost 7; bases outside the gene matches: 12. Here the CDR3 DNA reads TGTGCCAGCAAGACAGCGGGAGGGCTTTTCTCGACCCAGTACTTC. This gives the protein CASKTAGGLFSTQYF.

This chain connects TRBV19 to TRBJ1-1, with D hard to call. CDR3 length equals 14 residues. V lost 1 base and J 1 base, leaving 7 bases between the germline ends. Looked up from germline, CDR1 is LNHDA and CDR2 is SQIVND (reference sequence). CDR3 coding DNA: TGTGCCAGTAGTATAGTGGAAACGAACACTGAAGCTTTCTTT. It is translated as CASSIVETNTEAFF.